This T cell receptor beta chain was documented in a study of cytomegalovirus exposure and HLA in healthy donors. About the study: Among about 200 million T cells, an earlier analysis found 117 million unique TCR beta sequences. Points from the study as a whole: Associated with cytomegalovirus, according to the listing, were around 160 TCR beta chains. TCR beta V- and J-gene trimming, according to a later analysis, was linked to a missense DCLRE1C variant.

A multiplex PCR was run with 60 Vbeta primers and 13 Jbeta primers. Original methodology: In a later analysis, of 79 million or so unique beta chains, about 11 million appeared in at least two donors. Data came from immunoSEQ multiplex PCR; TCRdb stores just in-frame clones and leaves some out. That table furnishes V, J and clone size, whereas the DNA furnished D and trimming. The table shows 150,000 to 200,000 clones, with roughly two thirds occurring only once. This clone was seen more than once but under ten times. Its matching antigen is unknown. V lost 7 bases to trimming and J lost 4 bases; unmatched junction nucleotides: 7. In germline, CDR1 is SNHLY, CDR2 FYNNEI. CDR3 size: 14 residues.

The sequence was collected from a woman aged 40 to 50 in good health and CMV-seropositive. Source material: PBMCs. V is TRBV2 and J is TRBJ2-7, with 10 nucleotides matching TRBD1. CDR3 sequence: CASIAGTGEYEQYF. The CDR3 DNA follows: TGTGCCAGCATTGCCGGGACAGGGGAATACGAGCAGTACTTC.